The present T cell receptor (beta chain) was sequenced within a study of blood T cells in healthy people across ages. The overall study: The template switching approach captured approximately one barcoded beta molecule for every two T cells. Study-wide results and limits: Percentage of naive T cells showed a strong correlation with TCR beta diversity.

The germline V gene encodes CDR1 DFQATT and CDR2 SNEGSKA (reference sequence). There are 13 residues in the CDR3. Trimming left V 3 bases short and J 2 bases short, with 11 bases between. A second PCR of 7 to 11 cycles used a sample-barcoded 5' primer and a J-beta primer mix. TCRdb fed the 5' RACE reads into MiXCR, producing one record per CDR3 protein. The table records roughly 2 million distinct CDR3 sequences, just under 50% of them present only once. This clonotype came up a few times. The antigen is unknown. Total RNA was isolated from each sample in quantities of at least 6 micrograms. The chain is built from TRBV20-1 and TRBJ2-7; D call uncertain. The specimen sequenced was blood. The source of this sequence is a woman aged 40 to 55 in good health. CDR3 residues: CSARPGLPYEQYF. For the CDR3, the DNA is TGCAGTGCTAGGCCCGGGCTTCCCTACGAGCAGTACTTC.